This passage covers 14 T cell receptor beta chains from one sample sequenced in a study of T cell responses to AZD1222 COVID-19 vaccine. The data were produced by immunoSEQ multiplex PCR, yet TCRdb's version contains in-frame clones alone and is incomplete. The profile shows about 120,000 clones, around 89% of them singletons. Sequenced material: peripheral blood, taken 28 days after the second AZD1222 dose. The receptors shown here come from an adult who received the AZD1222 COVID-19 vaccine.

The rearrangement joins TRBV30 to TRBJ2-3, with D uncertain. Germline-derived CDR1 and CDR2 are GTSNPN and SVGIG (reference sequence). The CDR3 spans 14 residues. Trimming took 6 bases from V and 8 from J, leaving 21 bases between them. CDR3 region: CACATLSSASTQYF. CDR3 bases: TGTGCCTGTGCGACCCTTAGCTCCGCTAGTACGCAGTATTTT.

The chain combines TRBV19 with TRBJ2-5; 9 positions match TRBD1. CDR1 and CDR2 from the germline V gene are LNHDA and SQIVND (reference sequence). The V segment lost 4 bases and the J segment 5 bases; nucleotides outside the gene matches: 8. The CDR3 contains 15 residues. CDR3 sequence (DNA): TGTGCCAGTAGTAACCTACAGGGGGCTGAGGAGACCCAGTACTTC. It translates to CASSNLQGAEETQYF.

The rearrangement uses TRBV4-2 and TRBJ1-5, with a possible D match to TRBD1 (6 bases). The CDR3 sequence is 15 residues long. The V end lost 0 bases, the J end lost 7 bases, and 13 bases lay between the germline ends. CDR1 LGHNA and CDR2 YNFKEQ come from the germline V gene. This CDR3 is CASSQEPGGGQPQHF. The CDR3 coding sequence is TGTGCCAGCAGCCAAGAGCCTGGGGGCGGCCAGCCCCAGCATTTT.

DNA of the CDR3: TGTGCCAGCTCACCGACAGGGTATGGCGAGCAGTACTTC. It encodes CASSPTGYGEQYF. The chain combines TRBV18 with TRBJ2-7; 7 bases map to TRBD1. V gave up 3 bases and J gave up 6 bases; unmatched junction bases: 5. Germline V lookup: CDR1 KGHSH, CDR2 LQKENI. The CDR3 runs 13 residues.

V gene TRBV13 combines with J gene TRBJ2-3, with TRBD2 matching over 11 bases. Germline V gene lookup returns CDR1 PRHDT and CDR2 FYEKMQ (reference sequence). The CDR3 is made up of 18 amino acids. The V gene end was trimmed by 2 bases and the J gene end by 0 bases; junction bases not matched to a gene: 7. The CDR3 loop reads CASSLSSGRSHSTDTQYF. The DNA of the CDR3 is TGTGCCAGCAGCTTATCTAGCGGGAGGAGCCATAGCACAGATACGCAGTATTTT.

V usage is TRBV2 and J usage is TRBJ2-1; possibly TRBD1 for D (6 bases). The CDR3 has 15 residues. Trimming pared 1 base from V and 8 bases from J, leaving 15 bases between. Germline values: CDR1 SNHLY, CDR2 FYNNEI. CDR3 residues: CASSEGQGRLYEQFF. In DNA, the CDR3 is TGTGCCAGCAGTGAAGGTCAGGGGCGTCTCTATGAGCAGTTCTTC.

This chain uses TRBV6-5 with TRBJ1-1, with 9 bases fitting TRBD1. The CDR3 runs to 15 residues. Per the germline V gene, CDR1 is MNHEY and CDR2 is SVGAGI. With V trimmed by 4 bases and J by 4 bases, 7 bases remained unmatched. CDR3 in DNA: TGTGCCAGCAGTTCATACAGGGGGCGGGCCACTGAAGCTTTCTTT. It is translated as CASSSYRGRATEAFF.

V and J are TRBV6-5 and TRBJ2-1; D might be TRBD2 (6 bases). Per the germline V gene, CDR1 is MNHEY and CDR2 is SVGAGI. Trimming stripped 2 bases from V and 7 bases from J, with 15 bases between. The CDR3 is made up of 15 amino acids. CDR3 amino acids: CASSYVRGLGNEQFF. The DNA of the CDR3 is TGTGCCAGCAGTTACGTTAGGGGACTTGGGAATGAGCAGTTCTTC.

This sequence joins TRBV6-5 and TRBJ1-6, with D perhaps matching TRBD1 (5 bases). Germline CDR1 and CDR2: MNHEY and SVGAGI. Trimming shortened V by 2 bases and J by 7 bases, and 9 bases separated the two germline ends. The CDR3 loop spans 14 amino acids. The CDR3 reads CASSYRGVNSPLHF. CDR3 in DNA: TGTGCCAGCAGTTACAGAGGGGTCAATTCACCCCTCCACTTT.

J is TRBJ2-7 and V is TRBV4-3; D is unresolved. The CDR3 covers 14 residues. The ends were cut back, 0 bases at V and 0 bases at J, with 6 bases in the middle. CDR1 and CDR2 (germline): LGHNA, YSLEER. In DNA, the CDR3 is TGCGCCAGCAGCCAAGAGGGATTCTCCTACGAGCAGTACTTC. This sequence encodes CASSQEGFSYEQYF.

The chain is built from TRBV6-5 and TRBJ1-6; maybe TRBD1 (6 bases). Germline-derived CDR1 and CDR2 are MNHEY and SVGAGI. The length of the CDR3 is 14 residues. Deletions cut 3 bases from V and 9 bases from J, with 12 bases between. CDR3 sequence (DNA): TGTGCCAGCAGTTATACGGGGGGCGCTTCACCCCTCCACTTT. It codes for CASSYTGGASPLHF.

In DNA, the CDR3 is TGTGCCAGCAGGCGAACCGGGACAGGGGCTCAGGAGCAGTTCTTC. It translates to CASRRTGTGAQEQFF. The chain joins TRBV6-5 to TRBJ2-1, with 10 bases matching TRBD1. The CDR3 extends over 15 amino acids. Germline V gives CDR1 MNHEY, CDR2 SVGAGI. Trimming cost V 6 bases and J 10 bases; bases outside gene matches: 12.

DNA for the CDR3: TGTGCCAGCAGCTTTCTAGCGGGAGGGGCCGGGGAGCTGTTTTTT. Its translation is CASSFLAGGAGELFF. This chain joins TRBV7-2 and TRBJ2-2; 12 bases are shared with TRBD2. With V trimmed by 3 bases and J by 6 bases, 2 bases remained unmatched. Germline CDR1 is SGHTA and CDR2 is FQGNSA. This CDR3 region has 15 residues. The whole variable domain, remainder taken from reference TRBV7-2 and TRBJ2-2, is GAGVSQSPSNKVTEKGKDVELRCDPISGHTALYWYRQSLGQGLEFLIYFQGNSAPDKSGLPSDRFSAERTGGSVSTLTIQRTQQEDSAVYLCASSFLAGGAGELFFGEGSRLTVL.

By share of the sample, this clone is medium-sized. This chain links TRBV4-2 with TRBJ1-4; D is perhaps TRBD1 (5 bases). The CDR3 contains 16 residues. Trimming cost V 0 bases and J 2 bases, with 10 bases left between them. CDR1 is LGHNA and CDR2 is YNFKEQ in the germline V gene. CDR3 sequence (DNA): TGTGCCAGCAGCCAAGATGGGGGGGGTACTAATGAAAAACTGTTTTTT. It yields the protein CASSQDGGGTNEKLFF.